Sequencing of this TCR beta chain was carried out in a study of T cells after yellow fever vaccination. Overall study findings and caveats: Faster peaking, at day 5 versus 15, marked a secondary response that was weaker. The booster response re-showed most primary clones: more than 95% CD4, 88% CD8.

Each CDR3 protein gets one entry after TCRdb re-called the 5' RACE reads with MiXCR. The data hold 100,000 to 150,000 distinct CDR3 sequences, with 8.9% observed a single time. At least ten counts were recorded for this clonotype. Antigen: not known. In germline, CDR1 is SGHVS, CDR2 FQNEAQ. This CDR3 spans 16 amino acids. Trimming shortened V by 2 bases and J by 0 bases, and 12 bases separated the two germline ends. The starting material was CD8+ T cells sorted from PBMCs, obtained on the day of the yellow fever booster vaccination. V and J are TRBV7-8 and TRBJ2-3; D is undetermined. The sequence was obtained from a man between 18 and 35 years old who received the YFV17D yellow fever vaccine. CDR3 in amino acids: CASSLINSPSTDTQYF. The CDR3 DNA reads TGTGCCAGCAGCTTAATCAATTCACCGAGCACAGATACGCAGTATTTT.